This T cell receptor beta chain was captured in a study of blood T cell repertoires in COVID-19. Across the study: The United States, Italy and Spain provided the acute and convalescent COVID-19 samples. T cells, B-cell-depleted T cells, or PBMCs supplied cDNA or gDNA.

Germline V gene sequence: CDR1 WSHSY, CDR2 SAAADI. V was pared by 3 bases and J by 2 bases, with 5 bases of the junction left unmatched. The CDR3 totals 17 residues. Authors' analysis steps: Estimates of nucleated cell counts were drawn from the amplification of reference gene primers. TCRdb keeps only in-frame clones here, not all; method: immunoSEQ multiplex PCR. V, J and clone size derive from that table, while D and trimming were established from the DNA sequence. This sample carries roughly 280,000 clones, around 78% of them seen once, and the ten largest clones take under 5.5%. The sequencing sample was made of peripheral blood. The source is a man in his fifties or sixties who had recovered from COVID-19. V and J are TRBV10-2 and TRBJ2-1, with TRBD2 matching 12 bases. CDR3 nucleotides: TGCGCCAGCAGTGACAGACTAGCGGGAGCGGCCTACAATGAGCAGTTCTTC. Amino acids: CASSDRLAGAAYNEQFF.